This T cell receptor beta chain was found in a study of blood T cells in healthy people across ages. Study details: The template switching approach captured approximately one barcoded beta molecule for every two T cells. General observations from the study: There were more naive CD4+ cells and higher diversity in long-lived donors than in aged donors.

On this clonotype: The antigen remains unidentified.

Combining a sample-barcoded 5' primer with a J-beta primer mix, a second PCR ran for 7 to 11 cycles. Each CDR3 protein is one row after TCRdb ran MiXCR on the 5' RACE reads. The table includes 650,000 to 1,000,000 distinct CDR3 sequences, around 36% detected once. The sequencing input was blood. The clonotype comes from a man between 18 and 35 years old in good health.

The CDR3, as DNA: TGTGCCAGCAGCCACCCAACGGCAGGGAATCAGCCCCAGCATTTT. Translated: CASSHPTAGNQPQHF. The rearrangement joins TRBV7-2 to TRBJ1-5; tentative D call: TRBD1 (5 bases). Germline lookup yields CDR1 SGHTA and CDR2 FQGNSA. CDR3 size: 15 residues. V lost 5 bases and J lost 4, with 15 bases in between. Complete variable domain (other parts from reference TRBV7-2 and TRBJ1-5): GAGVSQSPSNKVTEKGKDVELRCDPISGHTALYWYRQSLGQGLEFLIYFQGNSAPDKSGLPSDRFSAERTGGSVSTLTIQRTQQEDSAVYLCASSHPTAGNQPQHFGDGTRLSIL.